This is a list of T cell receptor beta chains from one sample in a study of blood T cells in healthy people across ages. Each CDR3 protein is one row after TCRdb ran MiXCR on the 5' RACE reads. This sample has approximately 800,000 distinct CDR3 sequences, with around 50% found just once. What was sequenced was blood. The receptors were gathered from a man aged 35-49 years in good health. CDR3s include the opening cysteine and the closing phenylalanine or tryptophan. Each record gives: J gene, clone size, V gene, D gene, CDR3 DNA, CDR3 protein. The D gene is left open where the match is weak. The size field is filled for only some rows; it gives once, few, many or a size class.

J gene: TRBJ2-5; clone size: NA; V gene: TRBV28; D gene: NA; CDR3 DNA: TGTGCCAGCACCCTCAGTGGAAAGACCCAGTACTTC; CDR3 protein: CASTLSGKTQYF
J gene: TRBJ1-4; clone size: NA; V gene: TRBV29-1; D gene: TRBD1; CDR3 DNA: TGCAGCGCCCGACAGGGATTTGGAGTCGCAACTAATGAAAAACTGTTTTTT; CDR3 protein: CSARQGFGVATNEKLFF
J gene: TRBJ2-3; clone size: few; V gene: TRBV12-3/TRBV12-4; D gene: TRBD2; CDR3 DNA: TGTGCCAGCAGAGCCGGGACTAGCGGGAGGGATACGCAGTATTTT; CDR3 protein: CASRAGTSGRDTQYF
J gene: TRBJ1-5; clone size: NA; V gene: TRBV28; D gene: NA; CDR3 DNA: TGTGCCAGCAGGTGGATTAGCAATCAGCCCCAGCATTTT; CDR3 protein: CASRWISNQPQHF
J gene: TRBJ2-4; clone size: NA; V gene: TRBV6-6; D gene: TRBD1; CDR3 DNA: TGTGCCAGCAGTCGAGACAGGGGCAAAAACATTCAGTACTTC; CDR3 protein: CASSRDRGKNIQYF
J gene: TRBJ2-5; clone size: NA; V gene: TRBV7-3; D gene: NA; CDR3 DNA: TGTGCCAGCAGCTCAAGCCCGGGCCAAGAGACCCAGTACTTC; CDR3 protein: CASSSSPGQETQYF
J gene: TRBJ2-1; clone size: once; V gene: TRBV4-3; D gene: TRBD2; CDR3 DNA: TGCGCCAGCAGCCAAGAGACTAGCGGGAGGGTAGGCAATGAGCAGTTCTTC; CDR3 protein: CASSQETSGRVGNEQFF
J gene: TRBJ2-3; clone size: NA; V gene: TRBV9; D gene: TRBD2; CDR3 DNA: TGTGCCTCGGGGGGAGCTGGAGCAGATACGCAGTATTTT; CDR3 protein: CASGGAGADTQYF
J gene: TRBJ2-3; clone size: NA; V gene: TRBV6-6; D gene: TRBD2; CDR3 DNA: TGTGCCAGCAGACCTCGGCTAGCGGGGGGTTCCACAGATACGCAGTATTTT; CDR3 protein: CASRPRLAGGSTDTQYF
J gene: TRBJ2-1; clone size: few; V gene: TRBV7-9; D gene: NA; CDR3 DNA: TGTGCCAGCAGCCAAACTTTCAATGAGCAGTTCTTC; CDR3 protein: CASSQTFNEQFF
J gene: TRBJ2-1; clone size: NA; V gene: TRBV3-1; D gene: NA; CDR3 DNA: TGTGCCAGCAGCCAAGGAGCTAGGAGTGAGCAGTTCTTC; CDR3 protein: CASSQGARSEQFF
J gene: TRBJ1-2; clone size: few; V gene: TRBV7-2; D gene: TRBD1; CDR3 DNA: TGTGCCAGCAGCCCGTATACAGGGGGGAATGGCTACACCTTC; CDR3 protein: CASSPYTGGNGYTF
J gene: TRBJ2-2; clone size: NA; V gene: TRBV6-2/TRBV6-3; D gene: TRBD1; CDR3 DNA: TGTGCCAGCAGTTACCCCGGACAGGTTTCTGGCAACGGGGAGCTGTTTTTT; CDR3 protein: CASSYPGQVSGNGELFF
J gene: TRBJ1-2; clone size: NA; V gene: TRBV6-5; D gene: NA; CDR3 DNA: TGTGCCAGCAGTTACAGTACGGCAGGGGAACGGGGCTATGGCTACACCTTC; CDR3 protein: CASSYSTAGERGYGYTF
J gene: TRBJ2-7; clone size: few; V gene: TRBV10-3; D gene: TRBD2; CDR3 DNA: TGTGCCATCAGGGATGGGCTAGCGGGGTACGAGCAGTACTTC; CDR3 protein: CAIRDGLAGYEQYF
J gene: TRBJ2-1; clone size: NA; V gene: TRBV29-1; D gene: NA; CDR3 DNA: TGCAGCGTTGAACCCGGGTCCTACAATGAGCAGTTCTTC; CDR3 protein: CSVEPGSYNEQFF
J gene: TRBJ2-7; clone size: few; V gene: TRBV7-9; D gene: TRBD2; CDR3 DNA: TGTGCCAGCAGCTTATACGCGGTCGCTAGCGGAACCTCAGTACCCGAGCAGTACTTC; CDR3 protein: CASSLYAVASGTSVPEQYF
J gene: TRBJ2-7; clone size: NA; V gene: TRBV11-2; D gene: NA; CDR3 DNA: TGTGCCAGCAGCCCTTCGCGTCGATCCGACGAGCAGTACTTC; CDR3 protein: CASSPSRRSDEQYF
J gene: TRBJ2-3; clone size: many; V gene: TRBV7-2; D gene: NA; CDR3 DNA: TGTGCCAGCAGCTTAGACGGACGCACAGATACGCAGTATTTT; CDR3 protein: CASSLDGRTDTQYF
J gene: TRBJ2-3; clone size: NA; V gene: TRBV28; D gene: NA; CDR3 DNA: TGTGCCAGCAGTTTCGTGGAAACAGATACGCAGTATTTT; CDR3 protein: CASSFVETDTQYF
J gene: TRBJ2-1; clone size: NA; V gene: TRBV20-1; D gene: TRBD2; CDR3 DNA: TGCAGTGCTCTTGGACGGGAGGGCTCCGTAGGGACAAGCGAGCAGTTCTTC; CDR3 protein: CSALGREGSVGTSEQFF
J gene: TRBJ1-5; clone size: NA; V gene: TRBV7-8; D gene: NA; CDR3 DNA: TGTGCCAGCAGCCCCTCTTCGGGATTTCAGCCCCAGCATTTT; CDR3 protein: CASSPSSGFQPQHF
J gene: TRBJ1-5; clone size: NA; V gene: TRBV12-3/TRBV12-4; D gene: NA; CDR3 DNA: TGTGCCAGCAGTTTAATCGGGGCGGGCAATCAGCCCCAGCATTTT; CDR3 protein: CASSLIGAGNQPQHF
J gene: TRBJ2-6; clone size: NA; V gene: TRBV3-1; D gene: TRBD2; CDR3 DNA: TGTGCCAGCAGCCAAGGACTAGCGCTGGTCTCTGGGGCCAACGTCCTGACTTTC; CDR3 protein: CASSQGLALVSGANVLTF
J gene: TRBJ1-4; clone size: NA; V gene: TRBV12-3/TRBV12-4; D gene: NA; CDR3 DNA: TGTGCCAGCAGTTTAACAAGGGGGGGTCCCAACCGGCGTGAAAAACTGTTTTTT; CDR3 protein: CASSLTRGGPNRREKLFF
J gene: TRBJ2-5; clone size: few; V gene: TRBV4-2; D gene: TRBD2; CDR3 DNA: TGTGCCAGCAGCCAAGGGATTGGCGGGAGGCGACAAGAGACCCAGTACTTC; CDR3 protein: CASSQGIGGRRQETQYF
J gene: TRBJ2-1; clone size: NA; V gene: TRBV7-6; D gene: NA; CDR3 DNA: TGTGCCAGCAGCTTAGAACTCCCCAGCTCCTACAATGAGCAGTTCTTC; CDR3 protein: CASSLELPSSYNEQFF
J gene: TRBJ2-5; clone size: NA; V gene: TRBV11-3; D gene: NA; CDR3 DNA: TGTGCCAGCAGCCCGGCGGGCGCCGGGCAAGAGACCCAGTACTTC; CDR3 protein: CASSPAGAGQETQYF
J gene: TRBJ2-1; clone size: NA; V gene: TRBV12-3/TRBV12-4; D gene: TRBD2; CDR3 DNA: TGTGCCAGCAGTACACTAGCGGGCTTTAATGAGCAGTTCTTC; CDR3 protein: CASSTLAGFNEQFF
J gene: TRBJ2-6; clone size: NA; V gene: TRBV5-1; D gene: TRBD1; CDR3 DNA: TGCGCCAGCAGCCAGAAGGAAGGGGTGACAGGGGGCGCAGCAGAGGCCAACGTCCTGACTTTC; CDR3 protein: CASSQKEGVTGGAAEANVLTF
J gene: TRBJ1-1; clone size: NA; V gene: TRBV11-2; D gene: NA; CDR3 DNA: TGTGCCAGCAGCGTCGGACAGAATGATAACACTGAAGCTTTCTTT; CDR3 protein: CASSVGQNDNTEAFF
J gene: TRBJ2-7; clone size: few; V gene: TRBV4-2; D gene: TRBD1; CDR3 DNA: TGTGCCAGCAGCTCGCAACAGGGGCAATCCTACGAGCAGTACTTC; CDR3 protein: CASSSQQGQSYEQYF
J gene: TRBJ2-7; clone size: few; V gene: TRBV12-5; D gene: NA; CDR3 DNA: TGTGCTAGTGGTTTGCCCCCGGCCGAGCAGTACTTC; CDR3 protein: CASGLPPAEQYF
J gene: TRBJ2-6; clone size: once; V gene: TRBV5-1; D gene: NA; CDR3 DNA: TGCGCCAGCAGCTTGACGACAGGACTCTCTGGGGCCAACGTCCTGACTTTC; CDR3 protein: CASSLTTGLSGANVLTF
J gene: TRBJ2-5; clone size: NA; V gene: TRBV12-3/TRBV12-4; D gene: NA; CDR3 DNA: TGTGCCAGCAGTTTAGAGGGAGGTCTGGAGCAGTACTTC; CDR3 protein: CASSLEGGLEQYF
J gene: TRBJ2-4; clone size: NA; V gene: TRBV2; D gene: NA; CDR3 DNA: TGTGCCAGCAGTGAATGGGGGGTAGCCAAAAACATTCAGTACTTC; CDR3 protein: CASSEWGVAKNIQYF
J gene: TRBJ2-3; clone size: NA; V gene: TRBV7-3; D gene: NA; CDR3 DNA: TGTGCCAGCAGCCCCCTAGGTTTTGGCACAGATACGCAGTATTTT; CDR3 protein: CASSPLGFGTDTQYF
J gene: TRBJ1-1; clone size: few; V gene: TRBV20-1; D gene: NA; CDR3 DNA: TGCAGTGCTAGGATTGGAACTTTCTTT; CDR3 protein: CSARIGTFF
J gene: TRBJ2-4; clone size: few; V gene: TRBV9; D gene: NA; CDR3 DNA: TGTGCCAGCAGCGTAATTCTGGACTCTGGCATTCAGTACTTC; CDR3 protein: CASSVILDSGIQYF
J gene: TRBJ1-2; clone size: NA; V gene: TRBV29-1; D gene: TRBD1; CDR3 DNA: TGCAGCGTGGGCGGGACAGGGGCAGGCTATGGCTACACCTTC; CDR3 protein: CSVGGTGAGYGYTF
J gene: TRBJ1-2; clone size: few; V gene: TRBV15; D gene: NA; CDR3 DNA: TGTGCCACCAGCAGATCAGGGGAGGGATATGGCTACACCTTC; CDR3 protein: CATSRSGEGYGYTF
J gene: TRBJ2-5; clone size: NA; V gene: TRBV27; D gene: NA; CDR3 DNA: TGTGCCAGCAGCCAAATCGGGAGGGACAGACAAGAGACCCAGTACTTC; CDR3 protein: CASSQIGRDRQETQYF